Described below is a single T cell receptor (beta chain) sequence and its context. Antigen: not known. This entry belongs to a study of CD8+ T cells in alopecia areata. Study results and limitations: Especially in alopecia totalis/universalis, lesional scalp showed greater clonality than normal scalp did.

The V end lost 4 bases, the J end lost 4 bases, and 11 bases lay between the germline ends. The germline V gene has CDR1 LGHNA and CDR2 YNFKEQ. CDR3 length equals 13 residues. Using a FACSAria, the CD4+ and CD8+ T cells were sorted from the PBMCs. Extracted from the samples, RNA was reverse transcribed into cDNA to serve as the sequencing template. Profiled with immunoSEQ multiplex PCR; TCRdb holds only in-frame clones, not every one. The sample includes 130,000 to 150,000 clones, about 51% of them seen just once. The sequence was collected from a human donor with alopecia areata. The sequencing here drew on CD4+ T cells sorted from blood, taken at week 0. J is TRBJ2-7 and V is TRBV4-2; D remains ambiguous. The CDR3 nucleotides read TGTGCCAGCAGCCCCCGAAATTCTTACGAGCAGTACTTC. Translated: CASSPRNSYEQYF.